The source of this T cell receptor (beta chain) is a study of identical twins. The CDR3 is made up of 16 amino acids. From germline, CDR1 is MGHRA and CDR2 YSYEKL. The germline V and J ends were trimmed by 5 bases and 2 bases, with 17 bases remaining between them. Study-level results: Alpha sequences out of frame and shared by twins had excess low generation probability. Rather than following the same donors, the conclusions depended on cross-sectional statistical analysis.

A word on this clonotype: Its specificity is unknown.

Each cDNA held unique molecular identifiers, and template switching gave it a universal primer site. MiXCR, run by TCRdb on the 5' RACE reads, gives a single entry per CDR3 protein. The sample lists hundreds of thousands of distinct CDR3 sequences, 10% to 15% occurring once. These data were also filed under a second study, of yellow fever vaccine responses in identical twins. That paper adds: Twins' vaccine T cell responses were reported to seem partly convergent and partly personalized.

The rearrangement uses TRBV4-1 and TRBJ2-3, with a tentative D call TRBD2 (5 bases). Specimen: PBMCs. This TCR came from a woman aged 18 to 35 in good health. CDR3 bases: TGCGCCAGCAGCGCCTTTGGCGGGCTAAACACAGATACGCAGTATTTT. Amino acids: CASSAFGGLNTDTQYF.